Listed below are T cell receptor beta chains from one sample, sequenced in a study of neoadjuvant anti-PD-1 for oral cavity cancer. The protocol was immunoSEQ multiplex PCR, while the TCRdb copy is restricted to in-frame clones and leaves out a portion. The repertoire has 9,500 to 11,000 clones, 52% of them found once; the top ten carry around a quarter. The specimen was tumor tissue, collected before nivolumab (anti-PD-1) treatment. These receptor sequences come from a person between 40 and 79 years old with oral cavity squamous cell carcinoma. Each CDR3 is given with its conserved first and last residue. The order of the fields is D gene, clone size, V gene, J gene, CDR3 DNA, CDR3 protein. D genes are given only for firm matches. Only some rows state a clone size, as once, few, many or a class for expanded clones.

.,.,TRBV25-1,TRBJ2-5,TGTGCCAGCAAGGGACCGCGGGAGACCCAGTACTTC,CASKGPRETQYF
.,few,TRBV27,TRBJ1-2,TGTGCCAGCAGTTCTAACAGGAACTATGGCTACACCTTC,CASSSNRNYGYTF
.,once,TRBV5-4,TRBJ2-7,TGTGCCAGCAGCTCCGACAGCCTCTACGAGCAGTACTTC,CASSSDSLYEQYF
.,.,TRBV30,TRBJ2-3,TGTGCCTGGGGGGTCGGGGGATTCACAGATACGCAGTATTTT,CAWGVGGFTDTQYF
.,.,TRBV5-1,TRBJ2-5,TGCGCCAGCAGCTTGGGACCGCAGCACCAAGAGACCCAGTACTTC,CASSLGPQHQETQYF
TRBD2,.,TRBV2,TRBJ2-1,TGTGCCAGTGAGGGACGGGGCAGACAATTCACTAGCGGGGGGGCCTACAATGAGCAGTTCTTC,CASEGRGRQFTSGGAYNEQFF
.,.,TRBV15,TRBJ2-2,TGTGCCACCAGCAGACTTTCGGGACTGAGCACCGGGGAGCTGTTTTTT,CATSRLSGLSTGELFF
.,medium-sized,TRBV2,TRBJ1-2,TGTGCCAGCAGTGAACAATTAAACTATGGCTACACCTTC,CASSEQLNYGYTF
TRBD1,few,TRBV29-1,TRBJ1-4,TGCAGCCGTTCGGGACAGGGTGAAAAACTGTTTTTT,CSRSGQGEKLFF
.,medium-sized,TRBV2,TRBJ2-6,TGTGCCAGCAGTGAAATCCGAAGTTTGGCCAACGTCCTGACTTTC,CASSEIRSLANVLTF
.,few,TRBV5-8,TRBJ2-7,TGTGCCAGCAGCTTGGGACCATGGGGCGAGCAGTACTTC,CASSLGPWGEQYF
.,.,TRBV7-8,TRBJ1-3,TGTGCCAGCAGCTTAGATGGGGGGAACTCTGGAAACACCATATATTTT,CASSLDGGNSGNTIYF
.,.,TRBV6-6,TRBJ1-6,TGTGCCAGCAGGCTGACAGGCTCCTATAATTCACCCCTCCACTTT,CASRLTGSYNSPLHF
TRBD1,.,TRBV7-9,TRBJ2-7,TGTGCCAGCAGCTCCACAGGGGGCTCCTACGAGCAGTACTTC,CASSSTGGSYEQYF
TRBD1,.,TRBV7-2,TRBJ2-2,TGTGCCAGCAGGGAAGGGACAGGGTATACCGGGGAGCTGTTTTTT,CASREGTGYTGELFF
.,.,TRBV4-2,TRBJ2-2,TGTGCCAGCAGCCGGGAGTTAACGAACACCGGGGAGCTGTTTTTT,CASSRELTNTGELFF
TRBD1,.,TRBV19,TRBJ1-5,TGTGCCAGTAGTATATCATCCTCCGGGACAGATATTCAGCCCCAGCATTTT,CASSISSSGTDIQPQHF
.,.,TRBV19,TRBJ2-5,TGTGCCAGTAGTCGCGGGCAGACCCAAGAGACCCAGTACTTC,CASSRGQTQETQYF
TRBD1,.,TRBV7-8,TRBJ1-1,TGTGCCAGCAGCACCCTCCAGGGGGCTTTGCCTAACACTGAAGCTTTCTTT,CASSTLQGALPNTEAFF
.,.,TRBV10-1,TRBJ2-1,TGCGCCAGCAGCCATACGGTGTTTGGTGAGCAGTTCTTC,CASSHTVFGEQFF
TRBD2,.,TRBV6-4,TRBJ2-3,TGTGCCAGCAGTGACGGGACTAGCGGTTCAGATACGCAGTATTTT,CASSDGTSGSDTQYF
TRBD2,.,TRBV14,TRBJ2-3,TGTGCCAGCAGCGCATTGGCCAGCGGGGGAACAGATACGCAGTATTTT,CASSALASGGTDTQYF
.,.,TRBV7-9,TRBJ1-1,TGTGCCAGCAGCTTAGGCGGGCAGACGACTAGTGAAGCTTTCTTT,CASSLGGQTTSEAFF
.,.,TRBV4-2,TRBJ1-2,TGTGCCAGCAGCTTGGGGGACTCTGGCTACACCTTC,CASSLGDSGYTF
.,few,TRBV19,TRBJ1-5,TGTGCCAGTAGTCGGACAGCCCTTAGTAGCAATCAGCCCCAGCATTTT,CASSRTALSSNQPQHF
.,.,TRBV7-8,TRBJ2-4,TGTGCCAGCAGCGATACTGTTCTCCAGGGGTTGTACTTC,CASSDTVLQGLYF
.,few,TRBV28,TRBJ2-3,TGTGCCAGCAGTTTAGGAGGCCCAGATACGCAGTATTTT,CASSLGGPDTQYF
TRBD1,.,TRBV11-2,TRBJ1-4,TGTGCCAGCAGCTTCCTCCCGGGACAGGCGGGTCGGGGGCTGTTTTTT,CASSFLPGQAGRGLFF
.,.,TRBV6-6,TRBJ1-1,TGTGCCAGCAGCCCCAGGGACCTCTCAGGGCACACTGAAGCTTTCTTT,CASSPRDLSGHTEAFF
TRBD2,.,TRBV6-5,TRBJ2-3,TGTGCCAGCAGTTACTCTCCCGGGACTAGCTCGCAGTATTTT,CASSYSPGTSSQYF
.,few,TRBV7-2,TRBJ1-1,TGTGCCAGCAGCTTAGCGTGGGATGGGACTGAAGCTTTCTTT,CASSLAWDGTEAFF
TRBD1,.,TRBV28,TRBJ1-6,TGTGCCAGCAGTTTTGGGACAGGCAATTCACCCCTCCACTTT,CASSFGTGNSPLHF
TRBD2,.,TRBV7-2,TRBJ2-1,TGTGCCAGCAGCTTTACTAGCGGGAGGAATGAGCAGTTCTTC,CASSFTSGRNEQFF
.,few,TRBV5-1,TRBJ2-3,TGCGCCAGCAGCTCGGGAGGGGGCCTGGTCACAGATACGCAGTATTTT,CASSSGGGLVTDTQYF
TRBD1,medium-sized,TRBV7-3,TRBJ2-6,TGTGCCAGCAGCGTTTGGGACAGGTTGAGTGGGGCCAACGTCCTGACTTTC,CASSVWDRLSGANVLTF
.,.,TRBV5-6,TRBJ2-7,TGTGCCAGCAGCTGGGGCATCTACGAGCAGTACTTC,CASSWGIYEQYF
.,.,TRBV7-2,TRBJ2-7,TGTGCCAGCAGCTTACTGGTTAGGCCCTACGAGCAGTACTTC,CASSLLVRPYEQYF
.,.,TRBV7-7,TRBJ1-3,TGTGCCAGCAGCTCCTCGAGGGGCTCTGGAAACACCATATATTTT,CASSSSRGSGNTIYF
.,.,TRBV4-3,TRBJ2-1,TGCGCCAGCAGCCAAGATTGGGGGAGAGTATCTAATGAGCAGTTCTTC,CASSQDWGRVSNEQFF
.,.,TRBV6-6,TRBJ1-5,TGTGCCAGCAGTTACTCTGACGTTAGGCATCAGCCCCAGCATTTT,CASSYSDVRHQPQHF
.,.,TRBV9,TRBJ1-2,TGTGCCAGCAGCCCAACCCCGGGAGCTAATAACTATGGCTACACCTTC,CASSPTPGANNYGYTF
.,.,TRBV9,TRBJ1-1,TGTGCCAGCAGTCGTCAGGGTCAGCGGACTGAAGCTTTCTTT,CASSRQGQRTEAFF
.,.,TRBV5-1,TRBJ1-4,TGCGCCAGCAGCTCCGGGACGGTTAATGAAAAACTGTTTTTT,CASSSGTVNEKLFF
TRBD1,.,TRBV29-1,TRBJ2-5,TGCAGCGTTGTATCCCCCTGGACAGGGACGCAAGAGACCCAGTACTTC,CSVVSPWTGTQETQYF
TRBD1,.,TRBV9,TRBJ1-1,TGTGCCAGCAGCGTAGGAGACAGGGGCGAGCGTGATGAAGCTTTCTTT,CASSVGDRGERDEAFF
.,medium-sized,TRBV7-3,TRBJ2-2,TGTGCCAGCAGCTTAGCTCCCACGTACACCGGGGAGCTGTTTTTT,CASSLAPTYTGELFF
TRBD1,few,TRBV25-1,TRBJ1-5,TGTGCCAGCAGTGAATCCGGGACAGGGACACAGCCCCAGCATTTT,CASSESGTGTQPQHF
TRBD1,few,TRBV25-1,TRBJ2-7,TGTGCCAGCAGAGGACAGGGAGTCTACGAGCAGTACTTC,CASRGQGVYEQYF
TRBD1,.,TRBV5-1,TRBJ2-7,TGCGCCAGCAGCTTGCTGGGGACAGGGGGCTACGAGCAGTACTTC,CASSLLGTGGYEQYF
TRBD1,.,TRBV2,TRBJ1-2,TGTGCCAGCAGTGATAACAGGGGGAACTATGGCTACACCTTC,CASSDNRGNYGYTF
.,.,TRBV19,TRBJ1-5,TGTGCCAGTAGTATGGGGGGCAATCAGCCCCAGCATTTT,CASSMGGNQPQHF
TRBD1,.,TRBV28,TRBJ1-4,TGTGCCAGCAGTTCAGGGGGGCCTAATGAAAAACTGTTTTTT,CASSSGGPNEKLFF
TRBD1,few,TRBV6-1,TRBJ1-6,TGTGCCAGCAGTGTAAGACCGGGACAGATAAATTCACCCCTCCACTTT,CASSVRPGQINSPLHF
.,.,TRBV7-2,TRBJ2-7,TGTGCCAGCAGCTTAGCCAGGGTCAGTTCCTACGAGCAGTACTTC,CASSLARVSSYEQYF
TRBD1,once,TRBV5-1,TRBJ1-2,TGCGCCAGCAGCTTGCCCCTTGGACAGGGGGCGCTAGGGTATGGCTACACCTTC,CASSLPLGQGALGYGYTF
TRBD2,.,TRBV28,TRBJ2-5,TGTGCCAGCAGTTTAGGGGGGGGGTTCCAAGAGACCCAGTACTTC,CASSLGGGFQETQYF
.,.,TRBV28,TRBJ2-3,TGTGCCAGCAGTTTCCTGTCCGGGTCCCGCGCTACGCAGTATTTT,CASSFLSGSRATQYF